Shown below are 5 T cell receptor beta chains from a single sample sequenced in a study of T cell repertoires in cytomegalovirus infection. MiXCR was run by TCRdb on the reads, yielding one entry per CDR3 protein. Among some 220,000 distinct CDR3 sequences, around 6.4% were seen once, and the ten largest hold 5.5% to 8%. Sequenced input: PBMCs. These receptors all stem from a human donor in good health (CMV status not recorded). Some clones in this sample may be carry-over from other donors' samples.

This clonotype has a count of ten or more. The rearrangement links TRBV6-5 to TRBJ2-1, with 15 nucleotides matching TRBD2. Per the germline V gene, CDR1 is MNHEY and CDR2 is SVGAGI. The CDR3 extends over 18 amino acids. The V segment lost 2 bases and the J segment 4 bases; nucleotides outside the gene matches: 6. CDR3 DNA sequence: TGTGCCAGCAGTTACCCTGGGACTAGCGGGGGGAGATACAATGAGCAGTTCTTC. Its protein product is CASSYPGTSGGRYNEQFF.

This clonotype was found many times. The rearrangement links TRBV7-2 to TRBJ1-6, with a weak D call TRBD1 (6 bases). Germline CDR1 reads SGHTA; CDR2 reads FQGNSA. V was trimmed by 5 bases and J by 5 bases, leaving 16 bases between them. The CDR3 loop spans 16 amino acids. The CDR3 protein is CASSPSPAGDNSPLHF. The DNA for the CDR3 is TGTGCCAGCAGCCCCAGCCCGGCAGGGGATAATTCACCCCTCCACTTT.

There are many counts of this clonotype. CDR3 sequence (DNA): TGTGCCATCAGTGAGTCAACAGGGACCTATGGCTACACCTTC. Its protein is CAISESTGTYGYTF. The chain carries TRBV10-3 and TRBJ1-2; a possible D gene is TRBD1 (6 bases). Per the germline V gene, CDR1 is ENHRY and CDR2 is SYGVKD. The ends were cut back, 0 bases at V and 4 bases at J, with 9 bases in the middle. The CDR3 spans 14 residues.

Many counts were recorded for this clonotype. The chain has TRBV7-2 and TRBJ1-4, with D possibly matching TRBD1 (6 bases). The V gene lost 5 bases and the J gene lost 5 bases, with 15 bases spanning the gap. Germline V gives CDR1 SGHTA, CDR2 FQGNSA. CDR3 length: 15 amino acids. The CDR3 spells CASSLMTGGNEKLFF. The CDR3 coding sequence is TGTGCCAGCAGCCTAATGACAGGAGGGAATGAAAAACTGTTTTTT. The full variable domain, completed using reference TRBV7-2 and TRBJ1-4, is GAGVSQSPSNKVTEKGKDVELRCDPISGHTALYWYRQSLGQGLEFLIYFQGNSAPDKSGLPSDRFSAERTGGSVSTLTIQRTQQEDSAVYLCASSLMTGGNEKLFFGSGTQLSVL.

There are a few counts of this clonotype. The genes are TRBV23-1 and TRBJ2-3; 8 bases match TRBD2. TRBV23-1 belongs to the ORF category, with a function that is uncertain. The CDR3 is 17 residues long. V lost 4 bases and J lost 3; bases outside the gene matches: 12. Here the CDR3 DNA reads TGCGCCAGCAGTCCCCCGTGGGCGGGGGGACGGACAGATACGCAGTATTTT. As protein: CASSPPWAGGRTDTQYF.